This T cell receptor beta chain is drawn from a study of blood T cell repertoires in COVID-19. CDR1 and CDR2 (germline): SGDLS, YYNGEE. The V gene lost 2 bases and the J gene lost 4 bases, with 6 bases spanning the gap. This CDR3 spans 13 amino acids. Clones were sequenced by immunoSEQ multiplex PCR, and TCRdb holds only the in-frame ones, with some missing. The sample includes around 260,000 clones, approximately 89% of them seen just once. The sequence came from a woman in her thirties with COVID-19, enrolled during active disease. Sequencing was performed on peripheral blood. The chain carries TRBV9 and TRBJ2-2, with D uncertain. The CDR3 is CASSVGSTGELFF. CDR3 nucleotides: TGTGCCAGCAGCGTCGGTTCCACCGGGGAGCTGTTTTTT.